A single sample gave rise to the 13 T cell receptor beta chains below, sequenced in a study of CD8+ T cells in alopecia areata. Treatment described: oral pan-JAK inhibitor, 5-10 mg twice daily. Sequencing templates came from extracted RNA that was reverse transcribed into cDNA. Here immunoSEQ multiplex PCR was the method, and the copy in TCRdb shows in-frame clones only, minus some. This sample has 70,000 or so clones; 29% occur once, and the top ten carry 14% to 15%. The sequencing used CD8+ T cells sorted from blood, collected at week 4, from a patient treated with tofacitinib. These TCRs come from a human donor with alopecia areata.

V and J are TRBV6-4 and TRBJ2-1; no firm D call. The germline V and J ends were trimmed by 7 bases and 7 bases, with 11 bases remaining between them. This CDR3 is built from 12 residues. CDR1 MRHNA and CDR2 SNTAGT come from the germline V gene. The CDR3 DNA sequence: TGTGCCAGCACTGATTCCGCGAATGAGCAGTTCTTC. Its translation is CASTDSANEQFF.

The CDR3 DNA is TGCGCCAGCAGCCCCGAGGCGGGCTACACCTTC. Translating gives CASSPEAGYTF. The chain carries TRBV5-1 and TRBJ1-2; unclear D gene. The CDR3 length is 11 residues. Germline values: CDR1 SGHRS, CDR2 YFSETQ. The V end was cut by 4 bases, the J end by 8 bases, with 9 bases between.

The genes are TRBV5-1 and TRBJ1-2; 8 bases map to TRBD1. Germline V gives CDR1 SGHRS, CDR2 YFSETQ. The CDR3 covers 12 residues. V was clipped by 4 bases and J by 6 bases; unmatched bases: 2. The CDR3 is CASSPTGDGYTF. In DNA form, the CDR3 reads TGCGCCAGCAGCCCGACAGGGGATGGCTACACCTTC. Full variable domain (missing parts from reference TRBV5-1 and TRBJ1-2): KAGVTQTPRYLIKTRGQQVTLSCSPISGHRSVSWYQQTPGQGLQFLFEYFSETQRNKGNFPGRFSGRQFSNSRSEMNVSTLELGDSALYLCASSPTGDGYTFGSGTRLTVV.

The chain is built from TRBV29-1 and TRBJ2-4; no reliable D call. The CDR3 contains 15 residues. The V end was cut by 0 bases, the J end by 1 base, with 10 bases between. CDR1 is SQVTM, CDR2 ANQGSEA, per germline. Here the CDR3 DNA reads TGCAGCGTTGAAGATTGGGGAACCGCCAAAAACATTCAGTACTTC. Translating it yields CSVEDWGTAKNIQYF.

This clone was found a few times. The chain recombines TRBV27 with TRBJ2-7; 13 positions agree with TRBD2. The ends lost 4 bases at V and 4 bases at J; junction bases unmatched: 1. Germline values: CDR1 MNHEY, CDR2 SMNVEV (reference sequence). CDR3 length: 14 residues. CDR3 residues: CASSSLAGGYEQYF. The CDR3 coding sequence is TGTGCCAGCAGTTCACTAGCGGGAGGGTACGAGCAGTACTTC.

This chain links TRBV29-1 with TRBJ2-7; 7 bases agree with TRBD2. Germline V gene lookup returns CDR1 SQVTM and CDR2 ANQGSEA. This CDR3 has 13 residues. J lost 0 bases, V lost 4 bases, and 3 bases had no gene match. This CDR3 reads CSVVGGYSYEQYF. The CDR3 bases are TGCAGCGTTGTCGGGGGGTACTCCTACGAGCAGTACTTC.

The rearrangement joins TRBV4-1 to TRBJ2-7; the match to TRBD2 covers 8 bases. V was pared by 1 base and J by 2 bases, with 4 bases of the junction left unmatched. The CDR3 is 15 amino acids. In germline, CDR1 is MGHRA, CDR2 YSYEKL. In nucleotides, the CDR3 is TGCGCCAGCAGCCAAGTAGCGGGAACGCCCTACGAGCAGTACTTC. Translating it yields CASSQVAGTPYEQYF.

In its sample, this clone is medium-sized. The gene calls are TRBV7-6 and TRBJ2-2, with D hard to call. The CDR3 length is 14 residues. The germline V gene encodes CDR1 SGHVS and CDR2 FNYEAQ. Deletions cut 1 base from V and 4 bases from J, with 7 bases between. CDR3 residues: CASSLGETTGELFF. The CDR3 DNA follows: TGTGCCAGCAGCTTAGGCGAAACCACCGGGGAGCTGTTTTTT.

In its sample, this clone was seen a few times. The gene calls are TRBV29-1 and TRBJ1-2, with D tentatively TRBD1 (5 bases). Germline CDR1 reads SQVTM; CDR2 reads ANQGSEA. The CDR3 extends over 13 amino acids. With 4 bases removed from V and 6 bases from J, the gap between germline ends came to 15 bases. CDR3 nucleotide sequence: TGCAGCGTTGTCGGCAGGGAGGTTCATGGCTACACCTTC. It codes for CSVVGREVHGYTF.

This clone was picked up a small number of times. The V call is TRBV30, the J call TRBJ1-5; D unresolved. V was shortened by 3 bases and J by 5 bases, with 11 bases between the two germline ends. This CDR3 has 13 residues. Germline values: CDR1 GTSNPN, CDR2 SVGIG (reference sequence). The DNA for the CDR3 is TGTGCCTGGAGCCTAGGTGGTTATCAGCCCCAGCATTTT. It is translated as CAWSLGGYQPQHF.

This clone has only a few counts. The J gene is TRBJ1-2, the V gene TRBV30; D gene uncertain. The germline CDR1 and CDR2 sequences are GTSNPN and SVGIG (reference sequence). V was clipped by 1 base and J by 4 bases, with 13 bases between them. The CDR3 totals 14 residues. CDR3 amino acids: CAWSEGSPAYGYTF. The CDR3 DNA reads TGTGCCTGGAGTGAGGGCTCCCCCGCCTATGGCTACACCTTC. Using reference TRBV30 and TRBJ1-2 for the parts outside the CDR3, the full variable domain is SQTIHQWPATLVQPVGSPLSLECTVEGTSNPNLYWYRQAAGRGLQLLFYSVGIGQISSEVPQNLSASRPQDRQFILSSKKLLLSDSGFYLCAWSEGSPAYGYTFGSGTRLTVV.

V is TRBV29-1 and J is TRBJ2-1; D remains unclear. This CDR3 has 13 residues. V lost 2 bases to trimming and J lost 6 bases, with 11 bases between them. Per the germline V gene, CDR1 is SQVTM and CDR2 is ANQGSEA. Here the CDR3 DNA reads TGCAGCGTTGAATTTCAGAGACCCAATGAGCAGTTCTTC. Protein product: CSVEFQRPNEQFF.

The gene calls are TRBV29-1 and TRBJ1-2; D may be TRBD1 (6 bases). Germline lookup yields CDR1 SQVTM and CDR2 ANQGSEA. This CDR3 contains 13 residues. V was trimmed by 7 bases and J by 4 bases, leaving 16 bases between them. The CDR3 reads CSAKDQGSYGYTF. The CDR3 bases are TGCAGCGCCAAGGACCAGGGGAGCTATGGCTACACCTTC.